This T cell receptor (beta chain) was sequenced in a study of cytomegalovirus exposure and HLA in healthy donors. About the study: Counted in an early data release were 65 million to 100 million unique TCRs from HLA-typed donors. The study's findings and limits: Later analysis associated a missense DCLRE1C variant with TCR beta V- and J-gene trimming. Serostatus for CMV was the only available immune exposure information. Differences between HLA loci emerged in a later analysis of TCR association rates, with DRB1 most and HLA-C fewest.

V was trimmed by 2 bases and J by 5 bases, leaving 12 bases between them. Germline-derived CDR1 and CDR2 are GTSNPN and SVGIG (reference sequence). The CDR3 is 14 amino acids. Comment on this clone: Its matching antigen is unknown.

60 Vbeta and 13 Jbeta primers were used in PCR. The repertoire was sequenced with immunoSEQ multiplex PCR; TCRdb's copy has only in-frame clones and lacks some. The table has 150,000 to 200,000 clones, about three quarters seen once. The sample consisted of PBMCs. The J gene is TRBJ1-4, the V gene TRBV30; maybe TRBD1 (6 bases). The sequence derives from a woman aged 35 to 49 in good health and CMV-seronegative. CDR3 residues: CAWSTRTVNEKLFF. The CDR3 bases are TGTGCCTGGAGTACCCGGACAGTAAATGAAAAACTGTTTTTT.